The 26 T cell receptor beta chains below were found in one sample sequenced in a study of blood T cell repertoires in COVID-19. Clones were sequenced by immunoSEQ multiplex PCR, and TCRdb holds only the in-frame ones, with some missing. The table lists 300,000 to 350,000 clones, roughly 87% of them singletons. Sequenced material: PBMCs or T cells enriched from blood (not recorded which). The receptor source for this set is a woman aged 25 to 45 who had recovered from COVID-19.

This chain connects TRBV24-1 to TRBJ2-3; 12 nucleotides line up with TRBD2. CDR1 and CDR2 (germline): KGHDR, SFDVKD. The CDR3 has 15 residues. Germline trimming cut 0 bases from V and 8 bases from J; bases unmatched to any gene: 2. The CDR3 reads CATSDLSSGGGTQYF. In DNA, the CDR3 is TGTGCCACCAGTGATTTGTCTAGCGGGGGGGGTACGCAGTATTTT.

This clone was detected a few times. The chain links TRBV6-5 to TRBJ1-6; D is possibly TRBD1 (5 bases). Trimming took off 6 bases at V and 6 bases at J, with 12 bases between the two ends. Germline V gene sequence: CDR1 MNHEY, CDR2 SVGAGI. This CDR3 is built from 14 residues. The CDR3 bases are TGTGCCAGCAGCCTGACAGAGCGTAATTCACCCCTCCACTTT. It encodes CASSLTERNSPLHF.

A few counts support this clone. Other DNA sequences of this sample code for an identical CDR3. This chain connects TRBV18 to TRBJ2-7; TRBD2 agrees at 7 bases. The germline V gene encodes CDR1 KGHSH and CDR2 LQKENI. The length of the CDR3 is 13 residues. V dropped 6 bases and J dropped 0; count of bases not matched to a gene: 2. The CDR3, as DNA: TGTGCCAGCTCGTCGGGGGGCTCCTACGAGCAGTACTTC. Translated: CASSSGGSYEQYF.

The CDR3, as DNA: TGTGCCAGCTCACTGATTACTTCGACCAGGACAACGAAGGAAAAACTGTTTTTT. Protein sequence: CASSLITSTRTTKEKLFF. V usage is TRBV18 and J usage is TRBJ1-4; TRBD1 is a possible D gene (5 bases). CDR3 size: 18 residues. V was pared by 4 bases and J by 8 bases, with 26 bases between. Germline V gene data show CDR1 as KGHSH and CDR2 as LQKENI.

Turning to this clone: Other nucleotide sequences in the sample specify the same CDR3. The chain couples TRBV29-1 to TRBJ1-1, with no clear D. This CDR3 is 13 amino acids long. Germline V CDR1 and CDR2: SQVTM, ANQGSEA. Between the trimmed V and J ends, which lost 1 base and 0 bases, there was a span of 6 bases. CDR3 region: CSVEGRMNTEAFF. CDR3 coding DNA: TGCAGCGTTGAAGGGAGGATGAACACTGAAGCTTTCTTT.

This clone was counted a single time. The gene calls are TRBV7-9 and TRBJ1-2, with no clear D. V was cut by 3 bases and J by 7 bases, with 9 bases left in between. This CDR3 contains 12 residues. Germline V gene lookup returns CDR1 SEHNR and CDR2 FQNEAQ (reference sequence). The CDR3 protein is CASSLGAGGYTF. CDR3 sequence (DNA): TGTGCCAGCAGCTTGGGTGCGGGTGGCTACACCTTC.

This clone was found a few times. V usage is TRBV7-9 and J usage is TRBJ1-1; D unresolved. The CDR3 is 12 residues long. CDR1 and CDR2 from the germline V gene are SEHNR and FQNEAQ (reference sequence). CDR3 coding DNA: TGTGCTTTCGGCGCGGTGAACACTGAAGCTTTCTTT. Translation gives CAFGAVNTEAFF. Variable domain in full (rest from reference TRBV7-9 and TRBJ1-1): DTGVSQNPRHKITKRGQNVTFRCDPISEHNRLYWYRQTLGQGPEFLTYFQNEAQLEKSRLLSDRFSAERPKGSFSTLEIQRTEQGDSAMYLCAFGAVNTEAFFGQGTRLTVV.

This clone was found once. V usage is TRBV6-5 and J usage is TRBJ2-7, with a tentative D call TRBD2 (7 bases). The CDR3 runs to 16 residues. V lost 2 bases to trimming and J lost 2 bases, with 16 bases between them. Germline CDR1 MNHEY, CDR2 SVGAGI. CDR3 sequence: CASSYEGGAGPYEQYF. CDR3 DNA: TGTGCCAGCAGTTACGAGGGGGGGGCAGGACCCTACGAGCAGTACTTC.

The chain carries TRBV28 and TRBJ1-2; 8 bases are a match to TRBD1. The V gene end was trimmed by 5 bases and the J gene end by 4 bases; junction bases not matched to a gene: 9. The CDR3 spans 15 residues. Per germline, CDR1 MDHEN and CDR2 SYDVKM. The CDR3 is CASSPHGQGFYGYTF. DNA for the CDR3: TGTGCCAGCAGTCCCCACGGACAGGGTTTCTATGGCTACACCTTC.

The CDR3 DNA reads as TGTGCCAGCACTCTAGGGCAGGGGGCTTATTCTGGGGCCAACGTCCTGACTTTC. This translates into CASTLGQGAYSGANVLTF. The chain employs TRBV3-1 (or the pseudogene TRBV3-2) and TRBJ2-6; 8 bases are shared with TRBD1. Per germline, CDR1 LGHDT and CDR2 YNNKEL (reference sequence). After removal of 7 bases from V and 1 base from J, the junction contained 12 bases not matched to a gene. The CDR3 is 18 amino acids.

The genes are TRBV19 and TRBJ1-2; TRBD1 matches at 9 bases. Unmatched junction bases numbered 6, after V lost 1 base and J lost 6 bases. The germline gives CDR1 LNHDA, CDR2 SQIVND (reference sequence). This CDR3 is built from 15 residues. DNA for the CDR3: TGTGCCAGTAGTATAGGGGAACAGGGGGCACATGGCTACACCTTC. Translated, it gives CASSIGEQGAHGYTF.

The chain joins TRBV5-6 to TRBJ2-1; 11 bases match TRBD2. The CDR3 totals 15 residues. Germline V gene lookup returns CDR1 SGHDT and CDR2 YYEEEE. J was trimmed by 7 bases and V by 2 bases; bases with no gene match: 5. The CDR3 bases are TGTGCCAGCAGCTTTGTGTTAGCGGGGGGGAATGAGCAGTTCTTC. Translated: CASSFVLAGGNEQFF.

Written as DNA, the CDR3 is TGTGCCAGCAGCTTAGCGCAACAGGGGGCTATGGGGGGAAACACCATATATTTT. Its translation: CASSLAQQGAMGGNTIYF. The chain combines TRBV7-2 with TRBJ1-3, with 9 bases fitting TRBD1. Germline values: CDR1 SGHTA, CDR2 FQGNSA. The CDR3 covers 18 residues. V lost 0 bases to trimming and J lost 4 bases; unmatched junction nucleotides: 10.

The chain joins TRBV30 to TRBJ1-6, with D hard to call. Trimming stripped 0 bases from V and 1 base from J, with 10 bases between. Germline lookup yields CDR1 GTSNPN and CDR2 SVGIG (reference sequence). This CDR3 is built from 16 residues. The CDR3 here is CAWSVRSLSYNSPLHF. The DNA of the CDR3 is TGTGCCTGGAGTGTTCGGAGTTTATCCTATAATTCACCCCTCCACTTT. Supplemented by reference TRBV30 and TRBJ1-6, the full variable domain reads SQTIHQWPATLVQPVGSPLSLECTVEGTSNPNLYWYRQAAGRGLQLLFYSVGIGQISSEVPQNLSASRPQDRQFILSSKKLLLSDSGFYLCAWSVRSLSYNSPLHFGNGTRLTVT.

This chain joins TRBV19 and TRBJ1-6; D may be TRBD1 (6 bases). Germline V gives CDR1 LNHDA, CDR2 SQIVND (reference sequence). Trimming stripped 4 bases from V and 7 bases from J, with 20 bases between. This CDR3 is built from 17 residues. The CDR3 bases are TGTGCCAGTAGTAGTCGAGCAGGGGCCCGAAGAAATTCACCCCTCCACTTT. It translates to CASSSRAGARRNSPLHF.

This clone was observed a handful of times. A junction boundary mismatches the germline segment, possibly from a read error. The chain has TRBV3-1 (or the pseudogene TRBV3-2) and TRBJ2-1; the D gene is possibly TRBD2 (6 bases). The germline V gene encodes CDR1 LGHDT and CDR2 YNNKEL (reference sequence). CDR3 length equals 11 residues. As DNA, the CDR3 is TGTGCCAGCAGCCAAGGACGGTGGGGGGTCTTC. Protein sequence: CASSQGRWGVF.

V and J are TRBV7-9 and TRBJ2-7, with D maybe TRBD1 (5 bases). The V gene's germline CDR1 is SEHNR and CDR2 FQNEAQ (reference sequence). V lost 1 base, J lost 2 bases, and 9 bases lay in between. The CDR3 has 14 amino acids. CDR3 nucleotide sequence: TGTGCCAGCAGCTTAGTACAGGAAACCTACGAGCAGTACTTC. This codes for CASSLVQETYEQYF.

The V call is TRBV12-5, the J call TRBJ2-2, with TRBD1 identical over 8 bases. Unmatched junction bases numbered 5, after V lost 3 bases and J lost 5 bases. Germline lookup yields CDR1 LGHNT and CDR2 FRNRAP. The CDR3 extends over 15 amino acids. The CDR3 DNA follows: TGTGCTAGTGGTTTTTACACAGGGGGGACCGGGGAGCTGTTTTTT. It codes for CASGFYTGGTGELFF.

The gene calls are TRBV30 and TRBJ1-1; D gene unclear. The V end lost 0 bases, the J end lost 1 base, and 6 bases lay between the germline ends. Germline lookup yields CDR1 GTSNPN and CDR2 SVGIG (reference sequence). There are 13 residues in the CDR3. CDR3 amino acids: CAWSVWRNTEAFF. In DNA, the CDR3 is TGTGCCTGGAGTGTATGGAGGAACACTGAAGCTTTCTTT. The full variable domain, completed using reference TRBV30 and TRBJ1-1, is SQTIHQWPATLVQPVGSPLSLECTVEGTSNPNLYWYRQAAGRGLQLLFYSVGIGQISSEVPQNLSASRPQDRQFILSSKKLLLSDSGFYLCAWSVWRNTEAFFGQGTRLTVV.

The chain couples TRBV18 to TRBJ2-1; D is perhaps TRBD2 (5 bases). The CDR3 extends over 18 amino acids. Germline V lookup: CDR1 KGHSH, CDR2 LQKENI. The V and J ends lost 3 bases and 0 bases respectively, with 18 bases between them. This chain's CDR3 is CASSPGGGAQNSYNEQFF. The DNA of the CDR3 is TGTGCCAGCTCACCCGGTGGAGGAGCTCAAAACTCCTACAATGAGCAGTTCTTC.

J is TRBJ2-6 and V is TRBV7-8, with TRBD2 as a possible D gene (5 bases). The CDR3 runs to 16 residues. CDR1 is SGHVS, CDR2 FQNEAQ, per germline. V gave up 1 base and J gave up 0 bases, with 7 bases separating them. CDR3 residues: CASSLGGISGANVLTF. CDR3 bases: TGTGCCAGCAGCTTAGGAGGGATCTCTGGGGCCAACGTCCTGACTTTC.

The gene calls are TRBV30 and TRBJ1-5; D perhaps matches TRBD1 (5 bases). CDR1 GTSNPN and CDR2 SVGIG come from the germline V gene (reference sequence). The V end lost 0 bases, the J end lost 7 bases, and 16 bases lay between the germline ends. The CDR3 length is 15 residues. DNA for the CDR3: TGTGCCTGGAGTGTAGATGGGGGACTTGGGCAGCCCCAGCATTTT. It specifies CAWSVDGGLGQPQHF.

The V and J genes are TRBV6-5 and TRBJ1-1; no clear D. The ends were cut back, 5 bases at V and 4 bases at J, with 11 bases in the middle. CDR1 MNHEY and CDR2 SVGAGI come from the germline V gene. CDR3 length: 13 residues. CDR3 nucleotides: TGTGCCAGCAGTCCTTCGGTCCCCACTGAAGCTTTCTTT. Protein product: CASSPSVPTEAFF.

Written as DNA, the CDR3 is TGTGCCAGCAGTCTGACAGGGAAGTTTATCTACGAGCAGTACTTC. As protein: CASSLTGKFIYEQYF. J is TRBJ2-7 and V is TRBV28; 7 bases align to TRBD1. The V segment lost 5 bases and the J segment 3 bases; nucleotides outside the gene matches: 10. CDR3 size: 15 residues. The germline V gene encodes CDR1 MDHEN and CDR2 SYDVKM.

The chain couples TRBV3-1 (or the pseudogene TRBV3-2) to TRBJ2-3, with D uncertain. From germline, CDR1 is LGHDT and CDR2 YNNKEL (reference sequence). Trimming took 5 bases from V and 6 from J, leaving 15 bases between them. This CDR3 region has 14 residues. The CDR3 loop is CASSVQITPDTQYF. The CDR3, as DNA: TGTGCCAGCAGCGTTCAGATAACCCCCGATACGCAGTATTTT.

The chain links TRBV10-2 to TRBJ1-2; 7 nucleotides agree with TRBD1. The CDR3 sequence is 16 residues long. Germline values: CDR1 WSHSY, CDR2 SAAADI. V gave up 0 bases and J gave up 0 bases; unmatched junction bases: 4. The CDR3: CASSESNRGANYGYTF. CDR3 sequence (DNA): TGCGCCAGCAGTGAGTCGAACAGGGGAGCTAACTATGGCTACACCTTC.